This TCR beta chain was obtained from a study of T-cell memory formation after mild COVID-19. As for the study in general: The study found TCR clusters largely donor specific. Findings of the study overall: Clones shrinking between day 15 and 85 showed a balanced CD4/CD8 split, and those that grew later tilted toward CD4+. Pre-infection memory already had some responding clones, implying cross-reactive memory joined. The main location of contracting CD4+ clones was CM and EM, and that of contracting CD8+ clones was EMRA.

TCRdb reanalysed the 5' RACE reads using MiXCR and keeps one entry per CDR3 protein. The sample yields some 210,000 distinct CDR3 sequences, around 30% seen once. V was trimmed by 5 bases and J by 2 bases, leaving 16 bases between them. The CDR3 spans 16 residues. For this clonotype: As yet, its antigen is unknown.

The chain carries TRBV12-3 or TRBV12-4 and TRBJ1-3; the D is unclear. Sequences were obtained from PBMCs or a T cell subset sorted from them (not recorded which). The receptor comes from an adult woman who had mild COVID-19 (a few samples of this study predate the infection). Cell type and time point are not known. The CDR3 DNA reads as TGTGCCAGCAGTGCAGCGGGTCTGGTAGCTGGAAACACCATATATTTT. Amino acids: CASSAAGLVAGNTIYF.